Reported below is one T cell receptor beta chain. The sample comes from a study of blood T cell repertoires in COVID-19. Study overall: Samples taken during acute and convalescent COVID-19 were collected in the United States, Italy and Spain. T cells, B-cell-depleted T cells, or PBMCs provided the cDNA or gDNA that served as material.

Per the germline V gene, CDR1 is SGHAT and CDR2 is FQNNGV. This CDR3 is built from 14 residues. V gave up 1 base and J gave up 1 base, with 7 bases separating them. Original methodology: Amplification from reference gene primers served as the basis for estimated nucleated cell counts. Measured with immunoSEQ multiplex PCR; TCRdb has only the in-frame clones, and not every one. V and J calls and clone size come straight from that table; D and trimming were deduced from the DNA. The sample has approximately 200,000 clones; 70% to 85% are singletons. The receptor was derived from a woman in her twenties or thirties with acute or convalescent COVID-19. The gene calls are TRBV11-2 and TRBJ1-1; unclear D gene. The sequencing input was peripheral blood. CDR3 DNA sequence: TGTGCCAGCAGCTTAGTGAGGCCGAACACTGAAGCTTTCTTT. This encodes CASSLVRPNTEAFF.